This TCR beta chain was sequenced for a study of blood T cell repertoires in COVID-19. Whole-study context: Italy, Spain and the United States were the sources of the convalescent and acute COVID-19 samples.

In the original analysis: Amplified reference gene primers provided the basis for estimating nucleated cell counts. Libraries were prepared by immunoSEQ multiplex PCR; TCRdb keeps only in-frame clonotypes and omits some of them. The DNA gave D and trimming, while V, J and clone size come from that table. The sample lists 100,000 or so clones, roughly 85% occurring once. J gave up 3 bases and V 7 bases, and 4 bases lay outside the gene matches. Germline V gene sequence: CDR1 SNHLY, CDR2 FYNNEI. The CDR3 totals 14 residues. The TCR originated in a woman between 65 and 79 years old with active or convalescent COVID-19. Sequencing was done on a sample of peripheral blood. The chain recombines TRBV2 with TRBJ2-1; 9 bases map to TRBD2. The CDR3 loop reads CASTTSGLYNEQFF. The CDR3 coding sequence is TGTGCCAGCACAACTAGCGGGCTCTACAATGAGCAGTTCTTC.